This paragraph reports one T cell receptor beta chain. This specimen belongs to a study of human T cells and chemical hapten exposure. Time point denoted: patch test 3, about 24 weeks after DPC sensitization. Treatment reported: therapeutic diphenylcyclopropenone sensitization with weekly scalp DPC. The V and J ends lost 5 bases and 0 bases respectively, with 10 bases between them. Germline V gene sequence: CDR1 ENHRY, CDR2 SYGVKD. This CDR3 has 15 amino acids. Within the library, unique molecular identifiers were attached to each individual cDNA molecule. Source study methods: Sampled TCR counts reached a median of roughly 98,000 per sample, with values ranging from roughly 20,000 to 700,000. MiXCR, applied by TCRdb to the RACE reads, yields one record per CDR3 protein. The V and J calls and clone size are TCRdb's, not the authors'. The sample includes approximately 86,000 distinct CDR3 sequences, approximately 11% of them seen just once.

Here the sequenced sample was whole blood, taken in connection with sensitization to the hapten diphenylcyclopropenone (DPC). The V and J genes are TRBV10-3 and TRBJ2-2; no clear D gene. The sequence was obtained from a woman in her twenties or thirties with alopecia areata. Some clones in this sample may be carry-over from other donors' samples. Here the CDR3 DNA reads TGTGCCATCAGTAACCAGGTGGCGAACACCGGGGAGCTGTTTTTT. It encodes CAISNQVANTGELFF.